This T cell receptor beta chain was observed in a study of vaccination and CD4 T cells after COVID-19. Looking at the study overall: Timing of post-vaccine sample collection was a median 72 days after dose two, with a range of 14 to 241. Cultures acting as controls obtained a CEFX pool, an HIV-1 Nef pool, or no peptide.

Indicated treatment: roughly 10-day PBMC culture with coronavirus spike peptide pools or control peptides (ViraFEST assay). Antigen-specific T cells were expanded with peptide pools by ViraFEST, and TCRs were then sequenced. Cultured CD4+ T cells had their DNA profiled by the Oncomine TCR Beta short-read assay. TCRdb re-derived calls from the PCR reads in MiXCR, one entry per CDR3 protein. The sample consists of roughly 24,000 distinct CDR3 sequences, over 60% of them appearing once. With regard to this clonotype: Its antigen is still unknown.

Per germline, CDR1 SGHTA and CDR2 FQGNSA. Trimming shortened V by 0 bases and J by 7 bases, and 10 bases separated the two germline ends. The CDR3 loop spans 15 amino acids. The clonotype was recovered from a human donor who had recovered from COVID-19. The chain employs TRBV7-2 and TRBJ1-6, with a possible D match to TRBD1 (6 bases). Material for sequencing was CD4+ T cells from blood, cultured in vitro. CDR3: CASSLAQGRNSPLHF. CDR3 DNA sequence: TGTGCCAGCAGCTTAGCGCAGGGGAGAAATTCACCCCTCCACTTT.